The 7 T cell receptor beta chains in this list originate from one sample, sequenced in a study of Ad26.COV2.S vaccination and SARS-CoV-2 variants. This table comes from immunoSEQ multiplex PCR, and its TCRdb copy is limited to in-frame clones, with some not included. The sample records 320,000 or so clones, roughly nine tenths being singletons. Treatment specified: 15 to 20 received Ad26.COV2.S at low or high dose, single or two shots; 5 received placebo; per-sample allocation not given. Repertoires come from day 63 after the first vaccine or placebo injection. This specimen consisted of peripheral blood, obtained in a trial of Ad26.COV2.S vaccine versus placebo. These receptors were collected from a person aged 18 to 59 who received the Ad26.COV2.S COVID-19 vaccine or a placebo.

The CDR3 is CASSSIKQGARYEQYF. In DNA, the CDR3 is TGTGCCAGCAGTTCAATAAAACAGGGGGCGCGGTACGAGCAGTACTTC. The gene calls are TRBV27 and TRBJ2-7; 9 nucleotides align to TRBD1. The length of the CDR3 is 16 residues. Trimming took 4 bases from V and 4 from J; bases not matched to a gene: 11. Germline values: CDR1 MNHEY, CDR2 SMNVEV (reference sequence).

The V call is TRBV19, the J call TRBJ1-1; unclear D gene. The CDR3 is 11 residues long. Trimming took 7 bases from V and 10 from J, leaving 13 bases between them. Germline CDR1 and CDR2: LNHDA and SQIVND (reference sequence). The CDR3 region is CASNGGHAAFF. CDR3 nucleotide sequence: TGTGCCAGTAATGGTGGCCACGCAGCTTTCTTT.

This clone was counted a single time. The rearrangement joins TRBV7-2 to TRBJ1-2, with D hard to call. The germline V gene encodes CDR1 SGHTA and CDR2 FQGNSA. There are 14 residues in the CDR3. V was clipped by 1 base and J by 1 base, with 7 bases between them. CDR3 DNA sequence: TGTGCCAGCAGCTTAGGTCCCTTTAACTATGGCTACACCTTC. Its translation is CASSLGPFNYGYTF.

The chain carries TRBV18 and TRBJ2-2; D possibly corresponds to TRBD1 (6 bases). Germline V gene lookup returns CDR1 KGHSH and CDR2 LQKENI. The V end was cut by 2 bases, the J end by 6 bases, with 16 bases between. CDR3 length: 16 residues. CDR3 sequence (DNA): TGTGCCAGCTCACCAGGGAGCAGGGGAACCGCCGGGGAGCTGTTTTTT. Its protein is CASSPGSRGTAGELFF. Full variable domain (outside the CDR3, taken from reference TRBV18 and TRBJ2-2): NAGVMQNPRHLVRRRGQEARLRCSPMKGHSHVYWYRQLPEEGLKFMVYLQKENIIDESGMPKERFSAEFPKEGPSILRIQQVVRGDSAAYFCASSPGSRGTAGELFFGEGSRLTVL.

V gene TRBV7-6 combines with J gene TRBJ1-1; D is perhaps TRBD1 (5 bases). With 0 bases removed from V and 7 bases from J, the gap between germline ends came to 9 bases. CDR1 SGHVS and CDR2 FNYEAQ come from the germline V gene. The CDR3 spans 13 residues. The CDR3 nucleotides are TGTGCCAGCAGCTTAGCAACGACAGTTGAAGCTTTCTTT. Encoded protein: CASSLATTVEAFF.

The gene calls are TRBV19 and TRBJ1-1; a weak D match, TRBD1 (6 bases). The CDR3 is 13 residues long. The germline CDR1 and CDR2 sequences are LNHDA and SQIVND (reference sequence). The V end was cut by 6 bases, the J end by 1 base, with 9 bases between. The CDR3 region is CASRSTGNTEAFF. DNA of the CDR3: TGTGCCAGTAGATCGACAGGGAACACTGAAGCTTTCTTT.

The chain uses TRBV24-1 and TRBJ2-1; the D gene could be TRBD1 or TRBD2 (6 bases each). Germline CDR1 is KGHDR and CDR2 is SFDVKD. The CDR3 extends over 16 amino acids. The ends were cut back, 2 bases at V and 7 bases at J, with 17 bases in the middle. DNA for the CDR3: TGTGCCACCAGTGATTCCTACGGGGGCGCACCGAATGAGCAGTTCTTC. It translates to CATSDSYGGAPNEQFF.